These 29 T cell receptor beta chains share one sample of origin, sequenced in a study of T cells after yellow fever vaccination. TCRdb re-called the 5' RACE reads with MiXCR, one entry per CDR3 protein. Counted here are around 310,000 distinct CDR3 sequences, around 3.6% occurring once; the ten biggest clones make up about 20%. The sample here was PBMCs, taken on the day of the yellow fever booster vaccination. These receptors all come from a man aged 18-30 years who received the YFV17D yellow fever vaccine.

In its sample, this clonotype was seen many times. The chain uses TRBV7-9 and TRBJ1-5, with 10 nucleotides matching TRBD1. The germline V gene encodes CDR1 SEHNR and CDR2 FQNEAQ (reference sequence). The length of the CDR3 is 15 residues. Trimming at V came to 5 bases and at J to 3 bases, leaving 4 bases not matched to a gene. The CDR3 reads CASSQGQGHNQPQHF. The CDR3 DNA reads as TGTGCCAGCAGCCAGGGACAGGGGCACAATCAGCCCCAGCATTTT.

In its sample, this clonotype was seen a few times. The chain uses TRBV4-3 and TRBJ2-1; D gene unclear. Trimming took off 0 bases at V and 0 bases at J, with 6 bases between the two ends. The CDR3 runs to 15 residues. Germline V CDR1 and CDR2: LGHNA, YSLEER. The CDR3 bases are TGCGCCAGCAGCCAAGATTCGGGCTCCTACAATGAGCAGTTCTTC. Its protein product is CASSQDSGSYNEQFF.

The table lists this clonotype with many counts. V and J are TRBV6-5 and TRBJ2-7; D ambiguous. Germline lookup yields CDR1 MNHEY and CDR2 SVGAGI. V gave up 5 bases and J gave up 3 bases, with 14 bases separating them. This CDR3 comprises 14 residues. The DNA of the CDR3 is TGTGCCAGCAGTACGTACCTTGGCTACTACGAGCAGTACTTC. Translated, it gives CASSTYLGYYEQYF.

About this clonotype itself: Being one base from a much bigger clone, this may be a read error. The chain recombines TRBV2 with TRBJ2-2; possibly TRBD1 for D (6 bases). The CDR3 consists of 15 residues. Germline-derived CDR1 and CDR2 are SNHLY and FYNNEI. CDR3 DNA: TGTCCCAGCAGTGAACAGGGCCAGGGGTCCGGGGAGCTGTTTTTT. Translation gives CPSSEQGQGSGELFF.

V gene TRBV20-1 combines with J gene TRBJ1-5; D possibly corresponds to TRBD1 (5 bases). The CDR3 extends over 14 amino acids. Germline-derived CDR1 and CDR2 are DFQATT and SNEGSKA (reference sequence). V was clipped by 6 bases and J by 4 bases, with 16 bases between them. CDR3 coding DNA: TGCAGTGCCGTACTGGGGCACGAAAATCAGCCCCAGCATTTT. This codes for CSAVLGHENQPQHF.

This clonotype was seen a few times. The chain is built from TRBV29-1 and TRBJ1-2; TRBD1 matches 7 bases. This CDR3 spans 15 amino acids. Germline CDR1 SQVTM, CDR2 ANQGSEA. With 1 base clipped from V and 3 bases from J, the junction kept 8 bases outside the gene matches. CDR3 nucleotides: TGCAGCGTTGAAGGAAGGAAGGACAGGCACTATGGCTACACCTTC. Residues: CSVEGRKDRHYGYTF.

The chain carries TRBV3-1 and TRBJ2-3; 7 bases align to TRBD1. Germline values: CDR1 LGHDT, CDR2 YNNKEL (reference sequence). V dropped 1 base and J dropped 2; count of bases not matched to a gene: 9. This CDR3 region has 17 residues. This CDR3 is CASSQAGTAYSTDTQYF. For the CDR3, the DNA is TGTGCCAGCAGCCAAGCCGGGACAGCCTACTCCACAGATACGCAGTATTTT.

The chain uses TRBV19 and TRBJ1-1; the D gene is possibly TRBD1 (5 bases). Trimming left V 3 bases short and J 2 bases short, with 13 bases between. Per the germline V gene, CDR1 is LNHDA and CDR2 is SQIVND (reference sequence). The CDR3 totals 15 residues. DNA for the CDR3: TGTGCCAGTAGTATCTTAGACAGATCCAACACTGAAGCTTTCTTT. This codes for CASSILDRSNTEAFF.

This clonotype was observed at least ten times. This chain uses TRBV2 with TRBJ2-7, with D maybe TRBD2 (6 bases). Deletions cut 4 bases from V and 3 bases from J, with 10 bases between. The CDR3 has 13 residues. Germline loops: CDR1 SNHLY, CDR2 FYNNEI. The CDR3 region has the DNA TGTGCCAGCAGTGCGGGGGTTAGCTACGAGCAGTACTTC. Amino acids: CASSAGVSYEQYF.

There are many counts of this clonotype. The chain carries TRBV7-9 and TRBJ1-2; 8 bases are a match to TRBD1. This CDR3 region has 15 residues. Germline-derived CDR1 and CDR2 are SEHNR and FQNEAQ (reference sequence). With 6 bases clipped from V and 3 bases from J, the junction kept 9 bases outside the gene matches. CDR3 sequence reads: CASSPSGTGYYGYTF. In DNA, the CDR3 is TGTGCCAGCAGTCCCTCCGGGACAGGTTACTATGGCTACACCTTC.

This clonotype was found many times. The gene calls are TRBV4-3 and TRBJ1-5; D is undetermined. The CDR3 is 15 residues long. The germline V gene has CDR1 LGHNA and CDR2 YSLEER. Deletions cut 0 bases from V and 7 bases from J, with 13 bases between. CDR3 nucleotide sequence: TGCGCCAGCAGCCAAGATAGGTCCACGGGGCAGCCCCAGCATTTT. This encodes CASSQDRSTGQPQHF.

Here the CDR3 DNA reads TGTGCCAGCAGTCAGGGCCACGGCACAGATACGCAGTATTTT. This translates into CASSQGHGTDTQYF. The rearrangement uses TRBV6-5 and TRBJ2-3; tentatively, D is TRBD1 (5 bases). Germline-derived CDR1 and CDR2 are MNHEY and SVGAGI. The CDR3 extends over 14 amino acids. V shed 5 bases and J shed 1 base, with 10 bases lying between them.

CDR3 bases: TGTGCCAGCAGCTTGGCCAGCGGGGGTTTCACAGATACGCAGTATTTT. Amino acids: CASSLASGGFTDTQYF. The rearrangement joins TRBV7-9 to TRBJ2-3, with 8 bases identical to TRBD2. The CDR3 contains 16 residues. Germline CDR1 is SEHNR and CDR2 is FQNEAQ (reference sequence). The V and J ends lost 3 bases and 2 bases, in that order; junction bases with no gene match: 7.

The sample holds many counts of this clonotype. This chain links TRBV7-2 with TRBJ1-3, with D unclear. V was trimmed by 0 bases and J by 2 bases, leaving 14 bases between them. Germline assignment: CDR1 SGHTA and CDR2 FQGNSA. The CDR3 length is 17 residues. The CDR3 region is CASSLASRMLAGNTIYF. CDR3 in DNA: TGTGCCAGCAGCTTAGCCTCTCGGATGTTAGCTGGAAACACCATATATTTT.

The rearrangement uses TRBV9 and TRBJ1-2, with a weak D call TRBD1 (5 bases). The CDR3 spans 14 residues. CDR1 and CDR2 from the germline V gene are SGDLS and YYNGEE. Trimming cost V 0 bases and J 1 base, with 7 bases left between them. This CDR3 reads CASSVGQGNYGYTF. CDR3 DNA: TGTGCCAGCAGCGTAGGGCAGGGTAACTATGGCTACACCTTC. Full variable domain (remainder filled in from reference TRBV9 and TRBJ1-2): DSGVTQTPKHLITATGQRVTLRCSPRSGDLSVYWYQQSLDQGLQFLIQYYNGEERAKGNILERFSAQQFPDLHSELNLSSLELGDSALYFCASSVGQGNYGYTFGSGTRLTVV.

In this sample, this clonotype turned up many times. CDR3 nucleotide sequence: TGCAGTGCTAGTCGTGGACAGCCAAGGAATCAGCCCCAGCATTTT. Its protein product is CSASRGQPRNQPQHF. The J gene is TRBJ1-5, the V gene TRBV20-1; a possible D gene is TRBD1 (6 bases). The CDR3 runs 15 residues. Germline CDR1 reads DFQATT; CDR2 reads SNEGSKA (reference sequence). V was clipped by 3 bases and J by 4 bases, with 16 bases between them.

This clonotype was observed a handful of times. The rearrangement uses TRBV6-1 and TRBJ1-5; D perhaps matches TRBD1 (6 bases). Germline-derived CDR1 and CDR2 are MNHNS and SASEGT. CDR3 length: 18 residues. With 6 bases removed from V and 2 bases from J, the gap between germline ends came to 23 bases. This chain's CDR3 is CASSDPAGEIWGNQPQHF. CDR3 sequence (DNA): TGTGCCAGCAGCGATCCCGCAGGGGAAATTTGGGGCAATCAGCCCCAGCATTTT.

In this sample, this clonotype turned up many times. The chain has TRBV20-1 and TRBJ2-1, with a weak D call TRBD2 (5 bases). The V end lost 5 bases, the J end lost 2 bases, and 10 bases lay between the germline ends. This CDR3 has 13 amino acids. Germline lookup yields CDR1 DFQATT and CDR2 SNEGSKA (reference sequence). CDR3 amino acids: CSASGVPYNEQFF. CDR3 DNA sequence: TGCAGTGCTTCCGGGGTTCCCTACAATGAGCAGTTCTTC.

This clonotype was seen more than once but under ten times. The rearrangement links TRBV27 to TRBJ2-1, with D tentatively TRBD2 (6 bases). CDR1 MNHEY and CDR2 SMNVEV come from the germline V gene (reference sequence). The V end lost 6 bases, the J end lost 2 bases, and 11 bases lay between the germline ends. CDR3 length: 14 residues. CDR3 sequence (DNA): TGTGCCAGCAGAGCGGGTTTACCCTACAATGAGCAGTTCTTC. This sequence encodes CASRAGLPYNEQFF.

This clonotype was counted many times. The chain recombines TRBV7-9 with TRBJ2-4; D remains ambiguous. The CDR3 sequence is 14 residues long. With 3 bases removed from V and 0 bases from J, the gap between germline ends came to 6 bases. Germline-derived CDR1 and CDR2 are SEHNR and FQNEAQ (reference sequence). CDR3 in amino acids: CASSFGLAKNIQYF. In DNA, the CDR3 is TGTGCCAGCAGCTTCGGGTTAGCCAAAAACATTCAGTACTTC.

This clonotype turned up a few times. The V call is TRBV15, the J call TRBJ2-5; tentative D call: TRBD2 (5 bases). This CDR3 region has 16 residues. The V end lost 5 bases, the J end lost 1 base, and 17 bases lay between the germline ends. Germline assignment: CDR1 LNHNV and CDR2 YYDKDF (reference sequence). CDR3 amino acids: CATSGSWTGTQETQYF. In nucleotides, the CDR3 is TGTGCCACCAGCGGCTCGTGGACGGGAACCCAAGAGACCCAGTACTTC. Together with reference TRBV15 and TRBJ2-5, the CDR3 gives the full variable domain: DAMVIQNPRYQVTQFGKPVTLSCSQTLNHNVMYWYQQKSSQAPKLLFHYYDKDFNNEADTPDNFQSRRPNTSFCFLDIRSPGLGDTAMYLCATSGSWTGTQETQYFGPGTRLLVL.

This clonotype was seen a handful of times. The chain is built from TRBV5-6 and TRBJ1-2, with TRBD1 matching over 7 bases. V gave up 4 bases and J gave up 2 bases; unmatched junction bases: 11. Germline V gives CDR1 SGHDT, CDR2 YYEEEE. The CDR3 covers 16 residues. The CDR3 is CASSPTGYWRNYGYTF. The CDR3 DNA is TGTGCCAGCAGCCCGACAGGGTACTGGAGGAACTATGGCTACACCTTC.

This clonotype was recorded many times. The chain employs TRBV20-1 and TRBJ1-6; TRBD1 aligns across 9 bases. Germline V lookup: CDR1 DFQATT, CDR2 SNEGSKA (reference sequence). The CDR3 covers 15 residues. Losses at the gene ends were 6 bases for V and 7 bases for J; bases not matched to a gene: 10. In DNA form, the CDR3 reads TGCAGTGCCATGGGATTCGGACAGGGGAATTCACCCCTCCACTTT. Amino acids: CSAMGFGQGNSPLHF.

This clonotype has a handful of counts. The junction differs from germline at one of its ends, possibly a read error. This chain joins TRBV18 and TRBJ1-1; TRBD1 matches 8 bases. CDR3 length: 14 residues. From germline, CDR1 is KGHSH and CDR2 LQKENI. CDR3 loop: CPSSYGTGNTEAFF. The CDR3 coding sequence is TGTCCCAGCTCATACGGGACAGGGAACACTGAAGCTTTCTTT.

This clonotype came up a few times. The CDR3 here is CASRHLDAEFTDTQYF. CDR3 nucleotides: TGTGCCAGCAGGCACCTAGATGCGGAGTTCACAGATACGCAGTATTTT. The V gene is TRBV7-9, the J gene TRBJ2-3, with D unclear. CDR1 is SEHNR and CDR2 is FQNEAQ in the germline V gene (reference sequence). This CDR3 comprises 16 residues. V was cut by 6 bases and J by 2 bases, with 18 bases left in between.

This clonotype has ten or more counts. The V call is TRBV20-1, the J call TRBJ2-5; 7 bases fit TRBD2. Losses at the gene ends were 5 bases for V and 3 bases for J; bases not matched to a gene: 6. The CDR3 is made up of 13 amino acids. Germline loops: CDR1 DFQATT, CDR2 SNEGSKA (reference sequence). CDR3 protein: CSAGSGGKETQYF. The DNA for the CDR3 is TGCAGTGCTGGGTCCGGGGGGAAAGAGACCCAGTACTTC.

This clonotype was seen many times. The rearrangement links TRBV7-9 to TRBJ1-1; D is uncertain. The V gene lost 8 bases and the J gene lost 0 bases, with 10 bases spanning the gap. The CDR3 has 13 residues. Per germline, CDR1 SEHNR and CDR2 FQNEAQ (reference sequence). The CDR3 bases are TGTGCCAGCGGGGTCATGGTGAACACTGAAGCTTTCTTT. Amino acids: CASGVMVNTEAFF.

This clonotype has just a few counts. The V call is TRBV7-2, the J call TRBJ1-5, with D possibly being TRBD1 (6 bases). V was cut by 1 base and J by 3 bases, with 10 bases left in between. Germline CDR1 is SGHTA and CDR2 is FQGNSA. The length of the CDR3 is 15 residues. Here the CDR3 reads CASSLGGANNQPQHF. Written as DNA, the CDR3 is TGTGCCAGCAGCTTAGGGGGGGCCAACAATCAGCCCCAGCATTTT.

This clonotype has only a few counts. This rearrangement joins TRBV5-1 to TRBJ2-1, with 15 positions matching TRBD2. V lost 4 bases, J lost 6 bases, and 14 bases stayed unmatched. Germline V gives CDR1 SGHRS, CDR2 YFSETQ. The CDR3 has 19 residues. CDR3 region: CASSPRTSGGVTGSNEQFF. CDR3 bases: TGCGCCAGCAGCCCCCGGACTAGCGGGGGGGTTACCGGGTCCAATGAGCAGTTCTTC.